The entry below gives a single T cell receptor (beta chain) sequence along with its context. This sample was taken from a study of T-cell reconstitution after alpha-beta-depleted transplantation in children. The authors prepared the TCRbeta library with unique molecular identifiers. TCRdb processed the PCR reads anew with MiXCR; each CDR3 protein has one entry. The sample yields some 390,000 distinct CDR3 sequences, about 20% seen once. The CDR3 length is 16 residues. Germline CDR1 is MDHEN and CDR2 is SYDVKM. J lost 0 bases, V lost 2 bases, and 4 bases had no gene match. The chain recombines TRBV28 with TRBJ2-3; 8 nucleotides match TRBD2. The source was PBMCs from the stem cell graft donor, collected from the stem cell graft. The TCR originated in a human donor who donated a stem cell graft to a child with acute myeloid leukemia. This CDR3 reads CASSLGIAGSTDTQYF. The DNA for the CDR3 is TGTGCCAGCAGTTTAGGGATAGCGGGGAGCACAGATACGCAGTATTTT.